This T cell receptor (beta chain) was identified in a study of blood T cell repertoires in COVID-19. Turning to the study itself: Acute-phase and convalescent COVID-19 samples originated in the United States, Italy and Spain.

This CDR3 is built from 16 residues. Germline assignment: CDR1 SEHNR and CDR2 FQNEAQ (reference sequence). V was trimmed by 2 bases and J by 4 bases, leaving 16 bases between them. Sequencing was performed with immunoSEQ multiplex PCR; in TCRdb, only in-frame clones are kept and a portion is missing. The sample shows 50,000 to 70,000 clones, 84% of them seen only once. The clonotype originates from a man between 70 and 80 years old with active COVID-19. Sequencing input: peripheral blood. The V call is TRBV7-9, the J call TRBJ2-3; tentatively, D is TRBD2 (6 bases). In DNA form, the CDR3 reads TGTGCCAGCAGCTTAAAGGACGGGAGAACTTCAGATACGCAGTATTTT. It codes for CASSLKDGRTSDTQYF.